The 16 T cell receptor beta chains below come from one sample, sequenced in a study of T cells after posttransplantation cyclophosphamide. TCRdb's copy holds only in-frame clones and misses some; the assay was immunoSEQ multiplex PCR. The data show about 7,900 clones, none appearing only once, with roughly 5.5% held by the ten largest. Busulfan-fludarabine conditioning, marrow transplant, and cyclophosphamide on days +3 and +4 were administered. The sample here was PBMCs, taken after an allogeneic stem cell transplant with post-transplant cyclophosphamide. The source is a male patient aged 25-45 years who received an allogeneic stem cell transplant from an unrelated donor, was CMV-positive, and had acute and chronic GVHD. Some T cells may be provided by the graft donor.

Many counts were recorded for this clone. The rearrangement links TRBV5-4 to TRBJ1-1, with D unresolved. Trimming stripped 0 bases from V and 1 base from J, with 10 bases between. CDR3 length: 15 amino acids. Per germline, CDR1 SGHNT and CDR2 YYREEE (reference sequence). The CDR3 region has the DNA TGTGCCAGCAGCTTGGCCGCGGGAACGAACACTGAAGCTTTCTTT. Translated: CASSLAAGTNTEAFF.

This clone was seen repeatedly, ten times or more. The CDR3: CSVEMRGDTYNEQFF. The CDR3 nucleotides are TGCAGCGTTGAAATGCGGGGGGACACCTACAATGAGCAGTTCTTC. The genes are TRBV29-1 and TRBJ2-1, with TRBD2 matching over 8 bases. The CDR3 runs to 15 residues. Germline V gene sequence: CDR1 SQVTM, CDR2 ANQGSEA. The junction had 5 bases not matched to a gene; V was cut back by 2 bases and J by 2 bases.

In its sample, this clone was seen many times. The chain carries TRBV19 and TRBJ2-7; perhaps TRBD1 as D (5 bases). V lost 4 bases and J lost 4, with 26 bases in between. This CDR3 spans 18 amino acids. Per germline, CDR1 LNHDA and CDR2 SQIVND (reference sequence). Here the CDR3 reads CASSTGPPAAGFVYEQYF. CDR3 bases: TGTGCCAGTAGTACTGGCCCCCCCGCTGCAGGGTTCGTGTACGAGCAGTACTTC.

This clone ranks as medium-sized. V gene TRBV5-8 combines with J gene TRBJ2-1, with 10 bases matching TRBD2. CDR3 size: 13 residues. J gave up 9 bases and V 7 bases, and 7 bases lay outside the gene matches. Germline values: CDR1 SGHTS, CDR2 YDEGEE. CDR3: CASRIAGGGEQFF. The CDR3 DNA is TGTGCCAGCCGGATAGCGGGAGGAGGTGAGCAGTTCTTC.

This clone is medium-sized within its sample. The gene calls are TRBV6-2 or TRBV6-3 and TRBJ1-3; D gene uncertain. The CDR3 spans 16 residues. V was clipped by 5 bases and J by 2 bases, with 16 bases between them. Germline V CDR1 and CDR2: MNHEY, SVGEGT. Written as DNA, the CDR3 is TGTGCCAGCAGTCATCCTCGGCAGGCCGCTGGAAACACCATATATTTT. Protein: CASSHPRQAAGNTIYF.

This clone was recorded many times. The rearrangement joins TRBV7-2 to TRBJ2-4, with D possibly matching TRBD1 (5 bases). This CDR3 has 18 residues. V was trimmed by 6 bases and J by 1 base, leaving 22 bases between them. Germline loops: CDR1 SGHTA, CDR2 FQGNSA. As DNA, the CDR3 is TGTGCCAGCAGGTCAGGGTCGGGCTCGAGTAAGGCCAAAAACATTCAGTACTTC. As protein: CASRSGSGSSKAKNIQYF.

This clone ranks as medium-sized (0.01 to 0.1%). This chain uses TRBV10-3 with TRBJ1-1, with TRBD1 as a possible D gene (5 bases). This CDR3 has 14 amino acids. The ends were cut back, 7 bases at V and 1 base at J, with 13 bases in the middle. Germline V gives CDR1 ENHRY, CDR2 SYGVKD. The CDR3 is CAIKGALQNTEAFF. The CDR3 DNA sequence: TGTGCCATCAAAGGGGCTCTCCAGAACACTGAAGCTTTCTTT.

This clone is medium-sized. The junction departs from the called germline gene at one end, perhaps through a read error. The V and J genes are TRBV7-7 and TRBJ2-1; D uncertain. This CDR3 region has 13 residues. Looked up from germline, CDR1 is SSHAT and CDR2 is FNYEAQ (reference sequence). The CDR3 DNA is TGTGCTAGCAGCCAGACACGCTACAATGAGCAGTTCTTC. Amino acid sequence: CASSQTRYNEQFF.

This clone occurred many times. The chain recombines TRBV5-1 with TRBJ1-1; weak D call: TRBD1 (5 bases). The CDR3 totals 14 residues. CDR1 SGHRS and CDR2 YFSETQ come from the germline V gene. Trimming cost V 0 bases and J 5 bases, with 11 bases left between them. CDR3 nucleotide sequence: TGCGCCAGCAGCTTGGGGGCAGGGAAGACTGAAGCTTTCTTT. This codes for CASSLGAGKTEAFF.

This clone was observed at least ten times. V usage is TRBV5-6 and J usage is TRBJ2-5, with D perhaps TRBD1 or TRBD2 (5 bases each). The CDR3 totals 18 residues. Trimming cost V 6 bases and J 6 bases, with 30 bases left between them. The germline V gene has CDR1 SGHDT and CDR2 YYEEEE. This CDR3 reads CASTDRADQGVRRQTQYF. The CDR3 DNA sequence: TGTGCCAGCACTGATAGGGCCGACCAGGGAGTCAGGAGGCAGACCCAGTACTTC.

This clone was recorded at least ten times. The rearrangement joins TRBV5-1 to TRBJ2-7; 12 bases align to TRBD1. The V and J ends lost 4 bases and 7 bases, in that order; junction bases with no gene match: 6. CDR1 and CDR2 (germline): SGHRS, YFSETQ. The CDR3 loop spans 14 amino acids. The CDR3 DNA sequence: TGCGCCAGCAGCACGGGACAGGGGGCAGGGGAGCAGTACTTC. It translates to CASSTGQGAGEQYF.

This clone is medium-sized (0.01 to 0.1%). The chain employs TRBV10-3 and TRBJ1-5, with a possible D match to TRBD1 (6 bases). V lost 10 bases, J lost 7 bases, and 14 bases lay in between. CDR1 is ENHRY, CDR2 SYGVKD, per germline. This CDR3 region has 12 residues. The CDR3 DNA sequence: TGTGCCACCACAGGGTCGGGGCAGCCCCAGCATTTT. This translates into CATTGSGQPQHF.

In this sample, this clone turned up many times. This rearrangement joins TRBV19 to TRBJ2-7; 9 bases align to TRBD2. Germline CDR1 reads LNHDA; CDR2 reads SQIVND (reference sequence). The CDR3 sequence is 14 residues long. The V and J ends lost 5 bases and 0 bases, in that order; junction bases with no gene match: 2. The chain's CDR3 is CASSPSGTSYEQYF. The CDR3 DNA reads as TGTGCCAGTAGTCCTAGCGGGACCTCCTACGAGCAGTACTTC.

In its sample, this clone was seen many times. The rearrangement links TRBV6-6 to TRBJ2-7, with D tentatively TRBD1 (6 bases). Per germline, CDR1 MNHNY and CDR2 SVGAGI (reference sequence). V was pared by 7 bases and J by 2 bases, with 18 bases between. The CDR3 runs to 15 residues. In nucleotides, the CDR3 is TGTGCCAGCATCCCTAGGGTTACAGGGACCTACGAGCAGTACTTC. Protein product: CASIPRVTGTYEQYF.

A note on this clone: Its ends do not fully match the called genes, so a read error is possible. The CDR3 here is CASSLAGGVETQYF. The CDR3 DNA reads TGTGCTAGCAGCTTAGCGGGAGGGGTAGAGACCCAGTACTTC. The rearrangement links TRBV7-7 to TRBJ2-5, with 11 positions matching TRBD2. Looked up from germline, CDR1 is SSHAT and CDR2 is FNYEAQ (reference sequence). The length of the CDR3 is 14 residues.

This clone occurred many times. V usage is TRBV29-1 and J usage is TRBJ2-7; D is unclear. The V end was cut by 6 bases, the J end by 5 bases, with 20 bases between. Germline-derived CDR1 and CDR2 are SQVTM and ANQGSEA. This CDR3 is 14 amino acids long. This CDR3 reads CSVYSLTSPDEQYF. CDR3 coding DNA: TGCAGCGTATACTCCCTAACCTCTCCGGACGAGCAGTACTTC.